In its sample, the clone carrying this T cell receptor beta chain was seen once. The antigen is undetermined. This entry belongs to a study of shared clonotypes between healthy human individuals. Looking at the study overall: Per donor, three plates held CD4 naive cells, three held CD4 memory, two held CD8 naive and one held CD8 memory. General observations from the study: Non-shared clonotypes were found to have lower generation probabilities than the clonotypes that were shared by all four of the sorted-subset donors. Rarefaction indicated that sorted-subset sequencing remained incomplete although depth was large.

CD45RO-negative, CCR7-positively selected cells formed the naive CD8 fraction, excluding terminally differentiated effector memory CD45RA+ cells. The CDR3 extends over 15 amino acids. The V gene's germline CDR1 is MNHEY and CDR2 SMNVEV (reference sequence). The V and J ends lost 10 bases and 4 bases, in that order; junction bases with no gene match: 11. This table comes from immunoSEQ multiplex PCR, and its TCRdb copy is limited to in-frame clones, with some not included. This sample has about 1,800,000 clones, with approximately 94% found just once. The chain links TRBV27 to TRBJ2-2; 8 nucleotides line up with TRBD1. The material sequenced was naive CD8+ T cells sorted from blood. The TCR comes from a young man in good health. The CDR3 DNA is TGTGCCAACAGCACCCAGGGGGCCGGCACCGGGGAGCTGTTTTTT. It is translated as CANSTQGAGTGELFF.